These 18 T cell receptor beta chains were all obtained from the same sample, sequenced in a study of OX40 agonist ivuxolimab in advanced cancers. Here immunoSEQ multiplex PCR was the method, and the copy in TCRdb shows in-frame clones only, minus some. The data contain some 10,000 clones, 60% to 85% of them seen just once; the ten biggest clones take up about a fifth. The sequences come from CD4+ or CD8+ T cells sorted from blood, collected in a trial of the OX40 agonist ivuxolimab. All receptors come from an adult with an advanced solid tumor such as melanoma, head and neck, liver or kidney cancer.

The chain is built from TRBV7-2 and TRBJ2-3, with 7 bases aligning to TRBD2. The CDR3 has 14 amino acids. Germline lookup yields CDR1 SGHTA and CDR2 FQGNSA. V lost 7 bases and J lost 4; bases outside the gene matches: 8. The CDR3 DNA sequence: TGTGCCAGCATCCCCCCGGCGGGGGCAGATACGCAGTATTTT. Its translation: CASIPPAGADTQYF.

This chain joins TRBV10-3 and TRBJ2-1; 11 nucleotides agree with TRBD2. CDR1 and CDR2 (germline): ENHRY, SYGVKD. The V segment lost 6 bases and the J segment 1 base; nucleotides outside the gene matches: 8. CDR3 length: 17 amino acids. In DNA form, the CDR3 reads TGTGCCATCAGGATTAGCGGGGGGGCGGATTCCTACAATGAGCAGTTCTTC. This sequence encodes CAIRISGGADSYNEQFF.

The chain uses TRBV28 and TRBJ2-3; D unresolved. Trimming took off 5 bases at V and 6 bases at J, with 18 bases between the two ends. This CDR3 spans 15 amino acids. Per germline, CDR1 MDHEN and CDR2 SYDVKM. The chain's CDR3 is CASSTIGSSWDTQYF. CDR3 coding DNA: TGTGCCAGCAGTACCATCGGTTCTTCATGGGATACGCAGTATTTT.

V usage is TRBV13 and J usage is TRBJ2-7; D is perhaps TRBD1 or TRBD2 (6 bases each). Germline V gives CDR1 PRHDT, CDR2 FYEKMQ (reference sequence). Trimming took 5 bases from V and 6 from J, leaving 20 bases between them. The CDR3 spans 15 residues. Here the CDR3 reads CASSPRTGGPPEQYF. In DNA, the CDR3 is TGTGCCAGCAGCCCCCGGACCGGGGGCCCACCCGAGCAGTACTTC. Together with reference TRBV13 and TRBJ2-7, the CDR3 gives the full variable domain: AAGVIQSPRHLIKEKRETATLKCYPIPRHDTVYWYQQGPGQDPQFLISFYEKMQSDKGSIPDRFSAQQFSDYHSELNMSSLELGDSALYFCASSPRTGGPPEQYFGPGTRLTVT.

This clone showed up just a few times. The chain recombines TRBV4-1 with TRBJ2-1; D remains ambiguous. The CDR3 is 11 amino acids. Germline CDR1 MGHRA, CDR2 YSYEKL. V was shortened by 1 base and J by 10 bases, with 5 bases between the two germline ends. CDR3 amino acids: CASSQGGEQFF. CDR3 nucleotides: TGCGCCAGCAGCCAAGGCGGCGAGCAGTTCTTC.

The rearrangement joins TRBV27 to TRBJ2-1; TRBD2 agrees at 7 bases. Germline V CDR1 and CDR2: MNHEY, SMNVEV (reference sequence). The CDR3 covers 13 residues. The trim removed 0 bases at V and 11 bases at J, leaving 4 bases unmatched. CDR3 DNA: TGTGCCAGCAGTTTATCGGGGACTAATCAGCAGTTCTTC. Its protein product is CASSLSGTNQQFF.

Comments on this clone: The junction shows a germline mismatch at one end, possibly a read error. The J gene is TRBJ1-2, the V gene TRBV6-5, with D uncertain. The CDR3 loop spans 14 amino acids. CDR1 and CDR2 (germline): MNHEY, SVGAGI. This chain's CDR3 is CTSRRSTLGRGYTF. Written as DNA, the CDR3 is TGTACCAGCAGGCGTTCGACACTCGGAAGGGGCTACACCTTC.

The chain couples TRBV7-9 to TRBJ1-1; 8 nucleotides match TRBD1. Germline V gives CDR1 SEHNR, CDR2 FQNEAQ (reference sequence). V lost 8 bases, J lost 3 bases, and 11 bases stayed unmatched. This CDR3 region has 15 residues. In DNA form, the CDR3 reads TGTGCCAGCTTTCCCTCGACAGGGGTATACACTGAAGCTTTCTTT. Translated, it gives CASFPSTGVYTEAFF. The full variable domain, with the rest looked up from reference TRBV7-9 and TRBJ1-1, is DTGVSQNPRHKITKRGQNVTFRCDPISEHNRLYWYRQTLGQGPEFLTYFQNEAQLEKSRLLSDRFSAERPKGSFSTLEIQRTEQGDSAMYLCASFPSTGVYTEAFFGQGTRLTVV.

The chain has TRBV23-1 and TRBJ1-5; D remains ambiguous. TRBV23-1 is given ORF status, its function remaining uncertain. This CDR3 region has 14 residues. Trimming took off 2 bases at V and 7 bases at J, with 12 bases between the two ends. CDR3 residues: CASSQQDSFQPQHF. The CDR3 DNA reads TGCGCCAGCAGTCAACAGGATTCGTTCCAGCCCCAGCATTTT.

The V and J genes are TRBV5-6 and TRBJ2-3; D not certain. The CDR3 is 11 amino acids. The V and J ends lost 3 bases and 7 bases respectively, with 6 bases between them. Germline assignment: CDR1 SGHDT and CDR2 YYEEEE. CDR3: CASSSGYTQYF. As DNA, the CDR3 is TGTGCCAGCAGCTCCGGATATACGCAGTATTTT.

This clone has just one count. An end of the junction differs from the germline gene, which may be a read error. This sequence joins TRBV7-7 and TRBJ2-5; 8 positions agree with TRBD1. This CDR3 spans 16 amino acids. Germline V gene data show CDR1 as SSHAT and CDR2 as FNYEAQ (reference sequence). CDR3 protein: CASSLAPTGVQETQYF. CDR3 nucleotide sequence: TGTGCTAGCAGCTTAGCGCCGACAGGGGTTCAAGAGACCCAGTACTTC.

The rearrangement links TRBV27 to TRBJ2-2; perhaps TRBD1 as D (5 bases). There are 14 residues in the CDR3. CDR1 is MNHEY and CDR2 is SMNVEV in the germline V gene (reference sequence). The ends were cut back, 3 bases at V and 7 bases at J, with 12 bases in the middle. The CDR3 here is CASSFGASSGELFF. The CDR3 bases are TGTGCCAGCAGTTTTGGGGCGAGTAGCGGGGAGCTGTTTTTT.

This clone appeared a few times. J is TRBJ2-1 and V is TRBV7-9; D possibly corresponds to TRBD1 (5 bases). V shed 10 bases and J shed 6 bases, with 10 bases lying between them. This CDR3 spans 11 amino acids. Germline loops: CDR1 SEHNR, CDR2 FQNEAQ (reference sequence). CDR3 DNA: TGTGCCATCCAGCAGGGCAATGAGCAGTTCTTC. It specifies CAIQQGNEQFF.

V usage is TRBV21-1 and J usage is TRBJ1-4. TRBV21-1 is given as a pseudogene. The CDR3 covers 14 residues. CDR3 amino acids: CASSRGVPMTKLFF. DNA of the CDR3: TGTGCCAGCAGCAGGGGGGTGCCCATGACAAAACTGTTTTTT.

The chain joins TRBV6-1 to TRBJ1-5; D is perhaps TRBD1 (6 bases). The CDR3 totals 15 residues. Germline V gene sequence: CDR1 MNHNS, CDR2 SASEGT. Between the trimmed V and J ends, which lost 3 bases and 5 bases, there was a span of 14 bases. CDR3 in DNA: TGTGCCAGCAGTGAGGACCAGGGGAGGGATCAGCCCCAGCATTTT. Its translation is CASSEDQGRDQPQHF.

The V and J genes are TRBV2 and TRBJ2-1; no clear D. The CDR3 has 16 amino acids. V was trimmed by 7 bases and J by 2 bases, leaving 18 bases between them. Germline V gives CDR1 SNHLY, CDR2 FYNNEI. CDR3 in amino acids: CASNPAFGEAYNEQFF. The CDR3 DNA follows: TGTGCCAGCAATCCGGCCTTCGGCGAGGCCTACAATGAGCAGTTCTTC.

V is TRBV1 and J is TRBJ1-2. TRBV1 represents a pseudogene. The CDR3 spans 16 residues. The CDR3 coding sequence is TGCACCAGCAGTGATTGTGTTGTGCGAAAGACCTATGGCTACACCTTC. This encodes CTSSDCVVRKTYGYTF.

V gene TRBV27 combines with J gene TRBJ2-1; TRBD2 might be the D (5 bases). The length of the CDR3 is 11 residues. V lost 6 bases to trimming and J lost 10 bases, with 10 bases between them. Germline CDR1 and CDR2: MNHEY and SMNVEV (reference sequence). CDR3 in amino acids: CASRAASEQFF. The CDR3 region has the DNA TGTGCCAGCAGGGCCGCTAGCGAGCAGTTCTTC.